A selection of T cell receptor beta chains follows, all from one sample in a study of cytomegalovirus exposure and HLA in healthy donors. TCRdb's table, derived via immunoSEQ multiplex PCR, lists solely in-frame clones and lacks some. The table lists about 110,000 clones, 70% of them singletons. The sample taken for sequencing was PBMCs. Receptors originate from a man aged 25 to 40 in good health and CMV-seropositive. CDR3s include the opening cysteine and the closing phenylalanine or tryptophan. D genes are given only for firm matches. The size field is filled for only some rows; it gives once, few, many or a size class.

TRBJ1-1,TRBD1,TRBV5-4,-,TGTGCCAGCAGCTTGGGACAGGGGGCGACCACTGAAGCTTTCTTT,CASSLGQGATTEAFF
TRBJ2-3,-,TRBV5-6,-,TGTGCCAGCAGCTTGGGCCCTCCCGGGACAGATACGCAGTATTTT,CASSLGPPGTDTQYF
TRBJ2-5,-,TRBV7-3,-,TGTGCCAGCAGCTTAACTAGCCCCGAGACCCAGTACTTC,CASSLTSPETQYF
TRBJ1-4,TRBD1,TRBV25-1,-,TGTGCCGCTTCTTACGGGGGACAGGAAAAACTGTTTTTT,CAASYGGQEKLFF
TRBJ1-2,TRBD1,TRBV27,-,TGTGCCAGCAGCCTCGCGGCAGGGGGTTGGGGCTACACCTTC,CASSLAAGGWGYTF
TRBJ1-5,-,TRBV30,once,TGTGCCTGGAGTCCGGTTAGCAATCAGCCCCAGCATTTT,CAWSPVSNQPQHF
TRBJ1-2,-,TRBV15,few,TGTGCCACCAGCAGACCCCAAGCAGGGTCCTATGGCTACACCTTC,CATSRPQAGSYGYTF
TRBJ1-2,-,TRBV6-1,once,TGTGCCAGCATGAGGGGGTCCAACTATGGCTACACCTTC,CASMRGSNYGYTF
TRBJ1-2,TRBD1,TRBV7-9,few,TGTGCCAGCAGCTTATCGTCCGGGACAGCAACTTATGGCTACACCTTC,CASSLSSGTATYGYTF
TRBJ1-4,TRBD1,TRBV9,-,TGTGCCAGCAGCTTGCGGACAGGGGGCGAAGGTGAAAAACTGTTTTTT,CASSLRTGGEGEKLFF
TRBJ2-2,-,TRBV27,few,TGTGCCAGCAGTTTATCGAGCCCAGCGAGCACCGGGGAGCTGTTTTTT,CASSLSSPASTGELFF
TRBJ2-1,-,TRBV9,-,TGTGCCAGCAGTTTCCCCTCTCTTAGCGAGAGCTCCTACAATGAGCAGTTCTTC,CASSFPSLSESSYNEQFF